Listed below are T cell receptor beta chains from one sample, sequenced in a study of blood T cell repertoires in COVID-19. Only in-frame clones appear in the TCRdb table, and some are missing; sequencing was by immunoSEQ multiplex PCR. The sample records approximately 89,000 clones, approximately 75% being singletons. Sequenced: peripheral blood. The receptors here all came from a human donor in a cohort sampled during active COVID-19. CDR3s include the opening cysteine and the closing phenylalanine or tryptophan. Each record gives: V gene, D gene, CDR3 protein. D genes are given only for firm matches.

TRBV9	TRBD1	CASSFLRDRGFYGYTF
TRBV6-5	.	CASRVSWARTDTQYF
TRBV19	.	CASSMSGNSNQPQHF
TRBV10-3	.	CAISPGPSDTEAFF
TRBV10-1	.	CASSVTVTGELFF
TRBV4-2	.	CASSQDWARGWDYGYTF
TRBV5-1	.	CASSLRLQQHEQYF
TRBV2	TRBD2	CASSGQRGGGNEQFF
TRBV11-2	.	CASSRETIFTDTGNEQFF
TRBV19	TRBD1	CASSPGTGGLPSYGYTF
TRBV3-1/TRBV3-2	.	CASSQGAGILDGYTF
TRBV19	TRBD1	CATMGQGRTEQYF
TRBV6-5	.	CASRHGDNYEQYF
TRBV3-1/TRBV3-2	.	CASSRGEGEQYF
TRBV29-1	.	CSVKGGADTQYF
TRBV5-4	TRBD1	CASSSRGPGETQYF
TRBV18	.	CASSPSRQNTEAFF
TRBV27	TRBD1	CASSLSGGQRGNQPQHF
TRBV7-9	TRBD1	CASSRTGLNEKLFF
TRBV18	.	CASSLLGTWNYEQYF
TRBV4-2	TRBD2	CASSQDMAGETDTQYF
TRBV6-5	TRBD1	CASSSQGAGRGNTIYF
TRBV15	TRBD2	CATSRDVGLAGDTGELFF
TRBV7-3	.	CASSLMEARRYF
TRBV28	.	CASTQGGEETQYF
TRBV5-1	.	CASSLVAAQMNTEAFF
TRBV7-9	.	CASSLVGGNQPQHF
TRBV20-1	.	CSASKTAYEQYF
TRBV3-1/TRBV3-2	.	CASSHRGINGLEKLFF
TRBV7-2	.	CASSPNAGREQFF
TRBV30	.	CACGPGLSEAFF
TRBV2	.	CASNSGQGLNGYTF
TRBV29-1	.	CSVEDYGGANYEQYF
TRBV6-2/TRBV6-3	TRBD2	CASSSGLATYNEQFF
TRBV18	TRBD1	CASSRQGRNNEQFF
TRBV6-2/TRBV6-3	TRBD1	CASSSAGQGLSDTQYF
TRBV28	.	CASRLFSYEQYF
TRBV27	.	CASRWTVDTGELFF
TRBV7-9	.	CASSLQGNQPQHF
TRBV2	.	CASSQDTYNEQFF
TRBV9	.	CASSARDLGGSGNTIYF
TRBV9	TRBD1	CASSVQGQVGGELFF
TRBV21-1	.	CASSKVSREGQPQHF
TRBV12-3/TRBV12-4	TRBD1	CASSRDRGQGYTF
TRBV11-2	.	CASSLRGGAGGEQYF
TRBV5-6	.	CASSLDPDQPQHF
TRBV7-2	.	CASSPRGAGNQPQHF
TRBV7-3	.	CASSSSTDTQYF
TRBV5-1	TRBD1	CASSLAGQGAVNSPLHF
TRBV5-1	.	CASSLVPLNTGELFF
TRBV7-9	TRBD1	CASSFFGTEQNEQFF
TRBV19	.	CASSPRQFGNTIYF
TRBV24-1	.	CATSDPYGSSTDTQYF
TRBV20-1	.	CSASGPGNAEQYF